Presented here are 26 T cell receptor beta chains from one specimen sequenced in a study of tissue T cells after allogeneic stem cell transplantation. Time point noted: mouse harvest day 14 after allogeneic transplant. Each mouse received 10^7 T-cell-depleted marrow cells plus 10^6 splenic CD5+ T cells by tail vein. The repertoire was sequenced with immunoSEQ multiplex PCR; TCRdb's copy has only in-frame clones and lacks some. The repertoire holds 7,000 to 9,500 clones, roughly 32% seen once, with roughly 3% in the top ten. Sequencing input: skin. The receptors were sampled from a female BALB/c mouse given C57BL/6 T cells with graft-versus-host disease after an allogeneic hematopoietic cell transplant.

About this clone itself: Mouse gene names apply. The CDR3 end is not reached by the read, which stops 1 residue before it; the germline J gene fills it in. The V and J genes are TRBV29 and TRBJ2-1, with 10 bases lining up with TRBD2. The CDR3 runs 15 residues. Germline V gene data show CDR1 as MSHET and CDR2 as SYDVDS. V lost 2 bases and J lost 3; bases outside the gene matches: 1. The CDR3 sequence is CASSLGDWGYAEQFF. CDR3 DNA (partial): TGTGCTAGCAGTTTAGGGGACTGGGGCTATGCTGAGCAGTTC.

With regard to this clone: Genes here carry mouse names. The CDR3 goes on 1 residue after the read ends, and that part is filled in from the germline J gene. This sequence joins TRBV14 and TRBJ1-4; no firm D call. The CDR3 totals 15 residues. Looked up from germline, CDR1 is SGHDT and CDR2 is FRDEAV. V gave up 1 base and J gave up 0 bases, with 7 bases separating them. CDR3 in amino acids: CASSFNNLSNERLFF. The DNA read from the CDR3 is TGTGCCAGCAGTTTCAACAATCTTTCCAACGAAAGATTATTT.

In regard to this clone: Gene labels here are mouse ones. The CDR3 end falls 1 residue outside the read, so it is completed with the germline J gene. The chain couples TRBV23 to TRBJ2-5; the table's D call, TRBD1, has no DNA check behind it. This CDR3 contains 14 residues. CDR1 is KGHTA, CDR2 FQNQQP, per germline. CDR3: CSSSWTLNQDTQYF. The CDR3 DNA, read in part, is TGCTCCAGCAGTTGGACACTTAACCAAGACACCCAGTAC.

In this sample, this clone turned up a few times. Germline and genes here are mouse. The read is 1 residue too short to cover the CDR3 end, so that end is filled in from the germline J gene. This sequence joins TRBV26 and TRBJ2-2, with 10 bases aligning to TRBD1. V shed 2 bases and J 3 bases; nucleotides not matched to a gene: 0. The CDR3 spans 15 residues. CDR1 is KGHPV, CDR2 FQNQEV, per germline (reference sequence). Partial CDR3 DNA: TGTGCCAGCAGTCTGGGACAGGGGGACACCGGGCAGCTCTAC. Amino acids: CASSLGQGDTGQLY. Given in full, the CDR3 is CASSLGQGDTGQLYF.

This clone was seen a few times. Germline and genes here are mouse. CDR3 DNA, as far as it was read: TGTGCCAGCAGTCTGGCAGGCCCCAACGAAAGATTATTT. Encoded protein: CASSLAGPNERLF. The complete CDR3 protein is CASSLAGPNERLFF. The chain is built from TRBV26 and TRBJ1-4, with no clear D. The sequence runs out 1 residue before the end of the CDR3; the remainder is reconstructed from the germline J gene. Trimming cost V 2 bases and J 3 bases, with 7 bases left between them. Germline assignment: CDR1 KGHPV and CDR2 FQNQEV (reference sequence). The length of the CDR3 is 14 residues.

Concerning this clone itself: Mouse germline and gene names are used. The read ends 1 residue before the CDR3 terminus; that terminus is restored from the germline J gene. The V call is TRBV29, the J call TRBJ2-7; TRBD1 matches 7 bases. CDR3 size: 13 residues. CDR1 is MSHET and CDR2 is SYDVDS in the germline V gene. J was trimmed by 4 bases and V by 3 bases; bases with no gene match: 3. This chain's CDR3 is CASSFGRGYEQYF. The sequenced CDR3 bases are TGTGCTAGCAGTTTTGGCAGGGGGTATGAACAGTAC.

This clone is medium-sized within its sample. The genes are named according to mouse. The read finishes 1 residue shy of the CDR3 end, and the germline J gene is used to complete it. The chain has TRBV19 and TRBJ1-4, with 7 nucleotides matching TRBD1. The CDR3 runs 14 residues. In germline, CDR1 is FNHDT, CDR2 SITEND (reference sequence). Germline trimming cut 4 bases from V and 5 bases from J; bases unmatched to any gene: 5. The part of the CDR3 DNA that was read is TGTGCCAGCAGTCGACAGGGAGGAAACGAAAGATTATTT. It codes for CASSRQGGNERLF. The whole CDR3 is CASSRQGGNERLFF.

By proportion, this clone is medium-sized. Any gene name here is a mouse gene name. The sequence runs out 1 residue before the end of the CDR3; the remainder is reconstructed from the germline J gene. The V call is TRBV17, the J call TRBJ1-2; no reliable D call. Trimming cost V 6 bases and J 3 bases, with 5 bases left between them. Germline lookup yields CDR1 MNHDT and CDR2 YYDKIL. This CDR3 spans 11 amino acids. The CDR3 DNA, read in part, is TGTGCTAGCAGAACAGACTCCGACTACACC. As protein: CASRTDSDYT. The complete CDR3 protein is CASRTDSDYTF.

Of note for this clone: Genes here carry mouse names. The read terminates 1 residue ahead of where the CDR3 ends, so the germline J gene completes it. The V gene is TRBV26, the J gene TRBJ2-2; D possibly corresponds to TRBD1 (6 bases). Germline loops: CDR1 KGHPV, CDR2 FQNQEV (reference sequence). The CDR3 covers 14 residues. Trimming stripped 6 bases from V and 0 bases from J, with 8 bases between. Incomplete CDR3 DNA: TGTGCCAGCAGCGGGACAACAAACACCGGGCAGCTCTAC. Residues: CASSGTTNTGQLY. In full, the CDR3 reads CASSGTTNTGQLYF. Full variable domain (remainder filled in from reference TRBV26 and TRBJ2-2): NSKVIQTPRYLVKGQGQKAKMRCIPEKGHPVVFWYQQNKNNEFKFLINFQNQEVLQQIDMTEKRFSAECPSNSPCSLEIQSSEAGDSALYLCASSGTTNTGQLYFGEGSKLTVL.

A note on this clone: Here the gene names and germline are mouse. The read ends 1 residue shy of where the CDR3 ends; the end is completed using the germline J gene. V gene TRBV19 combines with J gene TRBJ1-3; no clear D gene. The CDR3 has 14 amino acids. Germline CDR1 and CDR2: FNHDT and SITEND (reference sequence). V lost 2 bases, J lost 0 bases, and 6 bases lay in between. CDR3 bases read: TGTGCCAGCAGTATTGGGGATTCTGGAAATACGCTCTAT. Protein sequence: CASSIGDSGNTLY. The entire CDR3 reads CASSIGDSGNTLYF.

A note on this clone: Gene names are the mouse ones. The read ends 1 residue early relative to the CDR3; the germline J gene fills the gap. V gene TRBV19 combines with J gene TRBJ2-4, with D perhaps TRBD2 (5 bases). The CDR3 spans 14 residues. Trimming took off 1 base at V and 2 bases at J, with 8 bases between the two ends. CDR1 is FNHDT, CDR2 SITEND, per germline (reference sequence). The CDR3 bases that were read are TGTGCCAGCAGTATAAGTGGGGTTCAAAACACCTTGTAC. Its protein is CASSISGVQNTLY. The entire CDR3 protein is CASSISGVQNTLYF. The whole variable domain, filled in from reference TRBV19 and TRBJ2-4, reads GGIITQTPKFLIGQEGQKLTLKCQQNFNHDTMYWYRQDSGKGLRLIYYSITENDLQKGDLSEGYDASREKKSSFSLTVTSAQKNEMAVFLCASSISGVQNTLYFGAGTRLSVL.

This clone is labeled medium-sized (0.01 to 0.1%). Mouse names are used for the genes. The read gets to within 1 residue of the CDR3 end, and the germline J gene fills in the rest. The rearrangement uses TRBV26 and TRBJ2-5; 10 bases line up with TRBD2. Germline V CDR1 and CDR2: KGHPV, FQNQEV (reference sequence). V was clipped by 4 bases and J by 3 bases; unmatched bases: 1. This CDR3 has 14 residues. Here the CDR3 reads CASSRDWGQDTQYF. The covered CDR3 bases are TGTGCCAGCAGTCGGGACTGGGGTCAAGACACCCAGTAC. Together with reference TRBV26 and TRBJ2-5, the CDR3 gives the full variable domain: NSKVIQTPRYLVKGQGQKAKMRCIPEKGHPVVFWYQQNKNNEFKFLINFQNQEVLQQIDMTEKRFSAECPSNSPCSLEIQSSEAGDSALYLCASSRDWGQDTQYFGPGTRLLVL.

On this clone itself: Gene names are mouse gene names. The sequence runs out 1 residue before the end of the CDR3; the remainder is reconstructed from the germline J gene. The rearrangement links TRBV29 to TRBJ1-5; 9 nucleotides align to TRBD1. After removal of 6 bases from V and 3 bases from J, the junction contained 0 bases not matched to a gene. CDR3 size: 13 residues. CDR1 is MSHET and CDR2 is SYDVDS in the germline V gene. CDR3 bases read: TGTGCTAGCAGGACAGGGGGCAACCAGGCTCCGCTT. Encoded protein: CASRTGGNQAPL. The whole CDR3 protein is CASRTGGNQAPLF.

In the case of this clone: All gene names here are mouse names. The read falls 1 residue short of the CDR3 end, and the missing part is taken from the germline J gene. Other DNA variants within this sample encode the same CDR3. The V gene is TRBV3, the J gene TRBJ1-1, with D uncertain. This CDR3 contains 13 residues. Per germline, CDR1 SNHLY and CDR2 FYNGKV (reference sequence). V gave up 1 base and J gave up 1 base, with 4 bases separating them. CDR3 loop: CASSLDRNTEVFF. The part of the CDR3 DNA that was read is TGTGCCAGCAGCTTAGACAGAAACACAGAAGTCTTC.

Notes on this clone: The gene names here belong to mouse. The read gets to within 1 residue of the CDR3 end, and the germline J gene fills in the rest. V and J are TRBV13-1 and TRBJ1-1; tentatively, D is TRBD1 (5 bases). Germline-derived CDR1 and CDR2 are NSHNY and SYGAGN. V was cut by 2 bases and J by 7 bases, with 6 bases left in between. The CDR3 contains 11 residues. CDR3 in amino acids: CASSDREEVFF. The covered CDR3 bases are TGTGCCAGCAGTGACAGGGAAGAAGTCTTC.

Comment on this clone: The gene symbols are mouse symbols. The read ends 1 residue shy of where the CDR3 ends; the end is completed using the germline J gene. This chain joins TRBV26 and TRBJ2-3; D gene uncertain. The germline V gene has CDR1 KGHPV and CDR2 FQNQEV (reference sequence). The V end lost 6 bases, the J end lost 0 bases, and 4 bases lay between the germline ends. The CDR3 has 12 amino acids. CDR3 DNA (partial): TGTGCCAGCAGGGACAGTGCAGAAACGCTGTAT. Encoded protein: CASRDSAETLY. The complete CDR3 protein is CASRDSAETLYF. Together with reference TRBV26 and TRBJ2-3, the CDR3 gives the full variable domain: NSKVIQTPRYLVKGQGQKAKMRCIPEKGHPVVFWYQQNKNNEFKFLINFQNQEVLQQIDMTEKRFSAECPSNSPCSLEIQSSEAGDSALYLCASRDSAETLYFGSGTRLTVL.

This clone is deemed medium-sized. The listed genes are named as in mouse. The CDR3 protein is CASSLSGANERLFF. The CDR3 bases that were read are TGTGCCAGCAGTCTGTCAGGGGCCAACGAAAGATTATTT. V and J are TRBV26 and TRBJ1-4; possibly TRBD1 for D (5 bases). The read falls 1 residue short of the CDR3 end, and the missing part is taken from the germline J gene. CDR1 is KGHPV and CDR2 is FQNQEV in the germline V gene (reference sequence). V gave up 0 bases and J gave up 3 bases, with 5 bases separating them. The CDR3 runs to 14 residues.

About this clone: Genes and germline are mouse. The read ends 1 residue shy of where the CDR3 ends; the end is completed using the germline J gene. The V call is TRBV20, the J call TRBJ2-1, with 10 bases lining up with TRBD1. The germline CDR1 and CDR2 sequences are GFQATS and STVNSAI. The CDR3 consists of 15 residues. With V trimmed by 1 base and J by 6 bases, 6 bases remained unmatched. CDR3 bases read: TGTGGTGCTAGGGTCCCGGGACAGGGGATTGCTGAGCAGTTC. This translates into CGARVPGQGIAEQF. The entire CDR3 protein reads CGARVPGQGIAEQFF.

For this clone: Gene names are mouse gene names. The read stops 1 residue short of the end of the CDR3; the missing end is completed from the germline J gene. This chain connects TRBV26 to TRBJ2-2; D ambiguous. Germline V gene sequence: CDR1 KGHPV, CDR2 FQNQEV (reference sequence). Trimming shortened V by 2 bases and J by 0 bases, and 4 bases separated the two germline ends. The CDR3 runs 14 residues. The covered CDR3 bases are TGTGCCAGCAGTCTGGAGACAAACACCGGGCAGCTCTAC. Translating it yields CASSLETNTGQLY. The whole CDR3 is CASSLETNTGQLYF.

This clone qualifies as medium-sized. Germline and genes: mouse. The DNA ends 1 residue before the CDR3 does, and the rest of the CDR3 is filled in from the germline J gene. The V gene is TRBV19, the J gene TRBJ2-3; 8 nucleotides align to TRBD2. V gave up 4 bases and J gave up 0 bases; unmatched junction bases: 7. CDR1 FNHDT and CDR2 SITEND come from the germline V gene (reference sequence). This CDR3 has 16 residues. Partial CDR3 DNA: TGTGCCAGCAGTGTCCTTGGGGGGGTCAGTGCAGAAACGCTGTAT. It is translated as CASSVLGGVSAETLY. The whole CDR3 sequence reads CASSVLGGVSAETLYF.

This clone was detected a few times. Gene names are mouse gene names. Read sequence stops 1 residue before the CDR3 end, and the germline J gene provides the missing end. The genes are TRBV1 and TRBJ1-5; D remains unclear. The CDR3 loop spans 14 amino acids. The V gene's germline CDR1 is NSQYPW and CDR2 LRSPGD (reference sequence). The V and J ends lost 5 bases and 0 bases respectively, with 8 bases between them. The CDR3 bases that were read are TGCACCTGCAGTATGACAAATAACAACCAGGCTCCGCTT. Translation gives CTCSMTNNNQAPL. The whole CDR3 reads CTCSMTNNNQAPLF.

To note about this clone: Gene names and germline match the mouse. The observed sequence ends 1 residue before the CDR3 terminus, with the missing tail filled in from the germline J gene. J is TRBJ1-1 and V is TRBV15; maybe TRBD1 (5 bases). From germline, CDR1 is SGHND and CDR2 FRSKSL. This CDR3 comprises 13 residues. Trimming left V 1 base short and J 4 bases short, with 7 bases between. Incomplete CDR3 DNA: TGTGCCAGCAGTTTAGGGGGCCGCACAGAAGTCTTC. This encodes CASSLGGRTEVF. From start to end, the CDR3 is CASSLGGRTEVFF.

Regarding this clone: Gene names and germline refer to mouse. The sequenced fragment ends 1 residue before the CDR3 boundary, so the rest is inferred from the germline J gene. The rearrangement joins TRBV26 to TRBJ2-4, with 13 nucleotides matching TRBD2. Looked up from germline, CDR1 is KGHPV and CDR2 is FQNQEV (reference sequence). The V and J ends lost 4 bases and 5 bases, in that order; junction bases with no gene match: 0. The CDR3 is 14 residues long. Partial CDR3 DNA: TGTGCCAGCAGTCGGGACTGGGGGGGAAACACCTTGTAC. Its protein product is CASSRDWGGNTLY. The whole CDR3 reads CASSRDWGGNTLYF.

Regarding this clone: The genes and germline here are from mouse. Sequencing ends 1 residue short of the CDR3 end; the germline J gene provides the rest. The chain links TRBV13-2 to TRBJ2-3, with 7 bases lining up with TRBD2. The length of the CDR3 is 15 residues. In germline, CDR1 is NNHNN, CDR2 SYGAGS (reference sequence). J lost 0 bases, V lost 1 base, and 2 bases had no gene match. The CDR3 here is CASGDSGGSAETLYF. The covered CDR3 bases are TGTGCCAGCGGTGATTCTGGGGGTAGTGCAGAAACGCTGTAT.

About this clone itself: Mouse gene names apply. The sequenced part of the CDR3 DNA is TGTGCCAGCAGTCCCAGGGGGGCCTTTTCCAACGAAAGATTATTT. Translated: CASSPRGAFSNERLF. The CDR3 as a whole reads CASSPRGAFSNERLFF. V gene TRBV13-1 combines with J gene TRBJ1-4; TRBD1 aligns across 7 bases. The read ends 1 residue shy of where the CDR3 ends; the end is completed using the germline J gene. Germline CDR1 is NSHNY and CDR2 is SYGAGN. This CDR3 is 16 amino acids long. The V segment lost 4 bases and the J segment 0 bases; nucleotides outside the gene matches: 6.

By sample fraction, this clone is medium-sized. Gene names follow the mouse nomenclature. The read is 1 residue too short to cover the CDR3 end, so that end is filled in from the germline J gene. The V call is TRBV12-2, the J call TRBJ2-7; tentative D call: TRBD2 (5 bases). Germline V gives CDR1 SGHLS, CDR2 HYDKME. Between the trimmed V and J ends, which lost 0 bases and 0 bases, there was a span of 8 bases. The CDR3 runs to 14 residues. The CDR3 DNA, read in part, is TGTGCCAGCTCTCTCGAGTGGGGCTCCTATGAACAGTAC. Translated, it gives CASSLEWGSYEQY. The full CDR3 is CASSLEWGSYEQYF.